This T cell receptor beta chain emerged from a study of blood T cell repertoires in COVID-19. Looking at the study overall: Acute and convalescent COVID-19 samples came from the United States, Italy and Spain. Sources were T cells, B-cell-depleted T cells, or PBMCs; the material itself was cDNA or gDNA.

The V and J ends lost 1 base and 8 bases, in that order; junction bases with no gene match: 12. The CDR3 is 16 amino acids. From germline, CDR1 is ENHRY and CDR2 SYGVKD. In the authors' workflow: Researchers report that nucleated cell counts were estimated from reference gene primer amplification. Assay used: immunoSEQ multiplex PCR; TCRdb lists only in-frame clones, some missing. V and J calls plus clone size are reproduced from that table; the DNA served to infer D and trimming. The table shows approximately 190,000 clones, with roughly 82% occurring only once. Only a few counts were recorded for this clone.

Input material: PBMCs or T cells enriched from blood (not recorded which). The TCR comes from a woman aged 60-75 years with acute COVID-19. J is TRBJ1-2 and V is TRBV10-3, with 8 positions matching TRBD1. The CDR3 DNA is TGTGCCATCAGTGAGTTCGGGACAGGACGGCCCCTGGGCTACACCTTC. Its translation is CAISEFGTGRPLGYTF.